This T cell receptor beta chain derives from a study of shared clonotypes between healthy human individuals. CDR1 is MNHEY and CDR2 is SMNVEV in the germline V gene (reference sequence). There are 13 residues in the CDR3. The V end lost 5 bases, the J end lost 6 bases, and 11 bases lay between the germline ends. In the authors' workflow: ImmunoSEQ output held junction-only sequences without quality scores, so filtering differed. Generated by immunoSEQ multiplex PCR, the TCRdb table keeps only in-frame clones and is missing some. Clonal size and the V and J genes are those of that table, whereas D and trimming came from the DNA. The sample records 520,000 or so clones, 79% being singletons.

The gene calls are TRBV27 and TRBJ2-1; D unresolved. The receptor was derived from a woman aged 40 to 49 in good health. Some clones in this sample may be carry-over from other donors' samples. Material: PBMCs. The chain's CDR3 is CASSPSFLNEQFF. CDR3 coding DNA: TGTGCCAGCAGTCCCTCATTCCTCAATGAGCAGTTCTTC.